The 22 T cell receptor beta chains in this list originate from one sample, sequenced in a study of T cells expressing NK-cell markers. TCRdb reanalyzed the 5' RACE reads, giving one entry per CDR3 protein sequence and no DNA. The sample holds under 500,000 distinct CDR3 sequences. Sequenced material: blood T cells: a sorted CD56 or NKG2C T cell subset, CD4+ or CD8+ T cells, or bulk PBMC T cells (not recorded which). These receptors were collected from a woman between 18 and 70 years old in good health.

CDR3 amino acids: CASSQEGVSGNTIYF. This chain joins TRBV4-3 and TRBJ1-3; TCRdb indicates TRBD1, and absent DNA this call remains unverified. The germline V gene encodes CDR1 LGHNA and CDR2 YSLEER. The CDR3 covers 15 residues.

The genes are TRBV27 and TRBJ2-2; TCRdb gives TRBD1 as the D gene, but with no DNA this cannot be confirmed. Germline lookup yields CDR1 MNHEY and CDR2 SMNVEV (reference sequence). This CDR3 contains 16 residues. The CDR3 reads CASSSPGTGNTGELFF.

The chain employs TRBV7-9 and TRBJ1-2; TCRdb's D call, TRBD1, is unchecked because there is no DNA. The CDR3 has 14 residues. CDR1 and CDR2 (germline): SEHNR, FQNEAQ (reference sequence). CDR3 protein: CASSRGVGGAGYTF.

V is TRBV29-1 and J is TRBJ2-1; TCRdb picks TRBD1, but there is no DNA to check that call. Germline CDR1 and CDR2: SQVTM and ANQGSEA. CDR3 size: 11 residues. CDR3 protein: CSVTTGYEQFF.

V and J are TRBV7-8 and TRBJ2-2; TCRdb's assignment of TRBD1 cannot be checked, as there is no DNA. Germline V CDR1 and CDR2: SGHVS, FQNEAQ. The CDR3 loop spans 14 amino acids. This CDR3 reads CASPAGELTGELFF.

This CDR3 reads CASSPDLRQFF. V gene TRBV7-2 combines with J gene TRBJ2-1; no DNA is available, so the TRBD2 call from TCRdb remains unchecked. This CDR3 spans 11 amino acids. The germline CDR1 and CDR2 sequences are SGHTA and FQGNSA.

The chain couples TRBV20-1 to TRBJ2-5; the D call of TRBD1 rests on TCRdb alone, since no DNA is present to check it. CDR3 length: 15 amino acids. Germline V gene data show CDR1 as DFQATT and CDR2 as SNEGSKA (reference sequence). The CDR3 sequence is CSANTGTGGQETQYF.

The chain combines TRBV7-3 with TRBJ2-7; without DNA, the TCRdb call of TRBD1 cannot be checked. Germline V gene lookup returns CDR1 SGHTA and CDR2 FQGTGA. The CDR3 contains 15 residues. The CDR3 spells CASSLVPSGLYEQYF. Combining the CDR3 with reference TRBV7-3 and TRBJ2-7 gives the whole variable domain GAGVSQTPSNKVTEKGKYVELRCDPISGHTALYWYRQSLGQGPEFLIYFQGTGAADDSGLPNDRFFAVRPEGSVSTLKIQRTERGDSAVYLCASSLVPSGLYEQYFGPGTRLTVT.

V gene TRBV29-1 combines with J gene TRBJ2-1. The CDR3 runs 16 residues. The germline gives CDR1 SQVTM, CDR2 ANQGSEA. The CDR3 sequence: CSVVRPVADSYNEQFF.

The genes are TRBV7-2 and TRBJ2-1; TCRdb calls TRBD1, which cannot be checked without DNA. The CDR3 length is 17 residues. Germline V gene lookup returns CDR1 SGHTA and CDR2 FQGNSA. CDR3 sequence reads: CASSGRGGQGSYNEQFF.

The chain has TRBV5-1 and TRBJ2-1; TCRdb returns TRBD1, unconfirmable since there is no DNA. Per the germline V gene, CDR1 is SGHRS and CDR2 is YFSETQ. CDR3 size: 13 residues. Here the CDR3 reads CASSLVGTNEQFF.

This rearrangement joins TRBV28 to TRBJ1-5. Germline assignment: CDR1 MDHEN and CDR2 SYDVKM. CDR3 length: 11 residues. CDR3 protein: CASSANQPQHF.

This chain links TRBV11-1 with TRBJ2-3; the D call from TCRdb, TRBD2, cannot be confirmed without DNA. The CDR3 sequence is 18 residues long. CDR1 SGHAT and CDR2 FQDESV come from the germline V gene (reference sequence). CDR3 loop: CASSLGTSGFASTDTQYF.

The chain is built from TRBV5-1 and TRBJ2-4; the D call from TCRdb, TRBD2, cannot be confirmed without DNA. The CDR3 contains 17 residues. CDR1 and CDR2 (germline): SGHRS, YFSETQ. The CDR3 loop is CASTQTLRGEGKNIQYF.

This rearrangement joins TRBV19 to TRBJ2-2. From germline, CDR1 is LNHDA and CDR2 SQIVND (reference sequence). The CDR3 covers 14 residues. CDR3 region: CASSWLAHTGELFF.

V gene TRBV4-3 combines with J gene TRBJ2-3. The germline V gene encodes CDR1 LGHNA and CDR2 YSLEER. The CDR3 is made up of 11 amino acids. CDR3: CASRSADTQYF.

V gene TRBV28 combines with J gene TRBJ2-3; TCRdb calls TRBD1, which cannot be checked without DNA. The CDR3 loop spans 14 amino acids. CDR1 MDHEN and CDR2 SYDVKM come from the germline V gene. CDR3 residues: CASSLTAQGDTQYF.

The J gene is TRBJ2-1, the V gene TRBV11-2; TCRdb calls TRBD1, which cannot be checked without DNA. The CDR3 has 19 residues. Germline lookup yields CDR1 SGHAT and CDR2 FQNNGV. The CDR3 protein is CASSRDSGGGRSSYNEQFF.

The genes are TRBV28 and TRBJ2-7. The CDR3 loop spans 14 amino acids. Germline CDR1 is MDHEN and CDR2 is SYDVKM. CDR3 residues: CASSLGQLIYEQYF.

The chain has TRBV7-2 and TRBJ2-5; TCRdb proposes TRBD1, but this gene call is untestable without DNA. CDR3 size: 14 residues. Germline values: CDR1 SGHTA, CDR2 FQGNSA. The CDR3: CASSIPGTQETQYF.

The rearrangement joins TRBV7-2 to TRBJ2-3; the TCRdb call, TRBD2, lacks DNA for checking. CDR1 and CDR2 (germline): SGHTA, FQGNSA. The CDR3 has 16 amino acids. The CDR3 loop reads CASSPKGGGRPDTQYF.

The chain is built from TRBV6-5 and TRBJ2-2; TCRdb proposes TRBD2, but this gene call is untestable without DNA. The CDR3 sequence is 18 residues long. CDR1 MNHEY and CDR2 SVGAGI come from the germline V gene. This chain's CDR3 is CASSSGLAGAVDTGELFF.